This T cell receptor beta chain was recorded in a study of shared clonotypes between healthy human individuals. Whole-study results and caveats: Larger estimated richness was generally recorded for naive subsets relative to memory subsets.

TCRdb's table, derived via immunoSEQ multiplex PCR, lists solely in-frame clones and lacks some. The sample carries roughly 2 million clones, roughly 96% recorded once. Remarks on this clone: Antigen specificity is unknown.

The TCR sequence derives from a man younger than 35 in good health. What was sequenced was naive CD4+ T cells sorted from blood. As to subset: CD45RA+ positively selected.

The CDR3 loop reads CASSFSGRSEAFF. The DNA of the CDR3 is TGTGCCAGCAGTTTTTCAGGGAGGTCTGAAGCTTTCTTT. The rearrangement links TRBV28 to TRBJ1-1; D may be TRBD1 (5 bases). The V and J ends lost 3 bases and 6 bases respectively, with 11 bases between them. This CDR3 has 13 residues. Germline CDR1 is MDHEN and CDR2 is SYDVKM.